The source of this TCR beta chain is a study of human T cells and chemical hapten exposure. TCRdb re-analysed the RACE reads in MiXCR, keeping a single row per CDR3 protein. Among under 50,000 distinct CDR3 sequences listed, 12% were seen once. Trimming removed 6 bases at V and 1 base at J, with 9 bases between. The CDR3 covers 13 residues. CDR1 and CDR2 from the germline V gene are MDHEN and SYDVKM. This clonotype has just a few counts. The time point denotes: patch test 3, about 24 weeks after DPC sensitization. Sample treatment: therapeutic diphenylcyclopropenone sensitization with weekly scalp DPC. The starting material, unfractionated whole blood, was used for total RNA extraction. Each donor was an alopecia patient between 18 and 70 years of age who qualified for DPC.

This clonotype was sampled from a woman aged 35 to 49 with alopecia areata. Some clones in this sample may be carry-over from other donors' samples. The sample consisted of whole blood, taken in connection with sensitization to the hapten diphenylcyclopropenone (DPC). This chain joins TRBV28 and TRBJ1-1; D might be TRBD1 (6 bases). The CDR3 nucleotides are TGTGCCAGCAGACCGGGACAGAACACTGAAGCTTTCTTT. This codes for CASRPGQNTEAFF.